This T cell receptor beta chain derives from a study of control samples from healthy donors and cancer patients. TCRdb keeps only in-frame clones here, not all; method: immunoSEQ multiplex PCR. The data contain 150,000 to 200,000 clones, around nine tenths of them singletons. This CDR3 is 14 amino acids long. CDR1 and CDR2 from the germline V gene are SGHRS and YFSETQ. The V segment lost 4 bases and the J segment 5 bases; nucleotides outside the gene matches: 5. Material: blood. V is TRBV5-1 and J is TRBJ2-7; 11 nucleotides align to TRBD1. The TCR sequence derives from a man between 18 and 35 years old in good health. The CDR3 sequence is CASSPGDRGNEQYF. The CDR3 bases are TGCGCCAGCAGCCCCGGGGACAGGGGGAACGAGCAGTACTTC.